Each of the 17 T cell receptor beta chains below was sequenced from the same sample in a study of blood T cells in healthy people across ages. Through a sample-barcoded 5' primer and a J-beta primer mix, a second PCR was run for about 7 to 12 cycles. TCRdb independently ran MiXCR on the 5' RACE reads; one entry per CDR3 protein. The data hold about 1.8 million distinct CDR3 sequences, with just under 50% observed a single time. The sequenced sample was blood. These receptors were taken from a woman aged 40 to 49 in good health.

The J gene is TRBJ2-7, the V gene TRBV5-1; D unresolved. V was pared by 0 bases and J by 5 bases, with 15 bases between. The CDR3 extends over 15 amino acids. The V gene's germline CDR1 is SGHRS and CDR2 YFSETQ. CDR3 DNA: TGCGCCAGCAGCTTGGACTCGACCCCACCCGACGAGCAGTACTTC. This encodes CASSLDSTPPDEQYF. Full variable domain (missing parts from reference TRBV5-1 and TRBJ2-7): KAGVTQTPRYLIKTRGQQVTLSCSPISGHRSVSWYQQTPGQGLQFLFEYFSETQRNKGNFPGRFSGRQFSNSRSEMNVSTLELGDSALYLCASSLDSTPPDEQYFGPGTRLTVT.

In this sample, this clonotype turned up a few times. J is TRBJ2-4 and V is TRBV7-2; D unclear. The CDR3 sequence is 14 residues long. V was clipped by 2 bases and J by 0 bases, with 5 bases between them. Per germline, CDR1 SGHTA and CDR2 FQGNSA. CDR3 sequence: CASSLSPAKNIQYF. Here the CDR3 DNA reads TGTGCCAGCAGCTTATCCCCAGCCAAAAACATTCAGTACTTC.

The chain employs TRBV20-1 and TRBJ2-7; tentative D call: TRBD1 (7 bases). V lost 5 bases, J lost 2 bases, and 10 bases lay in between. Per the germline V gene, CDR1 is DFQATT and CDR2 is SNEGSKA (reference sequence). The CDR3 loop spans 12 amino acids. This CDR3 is CSARGTAYEQYF. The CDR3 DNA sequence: TGCAGTGCTCGGGGGACAGCCTACGAGCAGTACTTC.

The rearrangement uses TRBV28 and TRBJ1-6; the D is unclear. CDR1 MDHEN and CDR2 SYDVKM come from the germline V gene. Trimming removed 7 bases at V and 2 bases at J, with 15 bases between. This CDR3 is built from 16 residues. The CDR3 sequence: CASIQTVEAYNSPLHF. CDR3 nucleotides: TGTGCCAGCATACAGACGGTAGAGGCCTATAATTCACCCCTCCACTTT. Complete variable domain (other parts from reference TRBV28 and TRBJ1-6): DVKVTQSSRYLVKRTGEKVFLECVQDMDHENMFWYRQDPGLGLRLIYFSYDVKMKEKGDIPEGYSVSREKKERFSLILESASTNQTSMYLCASIQTVEAYNSPLHFGNGTRLTVT.

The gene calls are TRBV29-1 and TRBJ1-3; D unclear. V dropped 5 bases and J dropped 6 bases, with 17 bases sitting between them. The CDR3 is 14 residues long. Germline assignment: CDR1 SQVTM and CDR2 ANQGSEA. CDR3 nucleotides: TGCAGCGTTTGGGGATTAGAAAGTCAAAACACCATATATTTT. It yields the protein CSVWGLESQNTIYF.

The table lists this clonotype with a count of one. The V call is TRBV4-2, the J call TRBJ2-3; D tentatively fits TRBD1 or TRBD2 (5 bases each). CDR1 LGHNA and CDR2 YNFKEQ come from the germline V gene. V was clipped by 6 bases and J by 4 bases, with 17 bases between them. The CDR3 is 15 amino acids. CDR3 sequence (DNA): TGTGCCAGCAGTCAGAAAACCGGGGCCCCAGATACGCAGTATTTT. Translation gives CASSQKTGAPDTQYF.

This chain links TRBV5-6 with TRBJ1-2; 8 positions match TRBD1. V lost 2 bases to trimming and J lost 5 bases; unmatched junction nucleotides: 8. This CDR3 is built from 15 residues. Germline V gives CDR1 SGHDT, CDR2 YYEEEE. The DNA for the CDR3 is TGTGCCAGCAGCTTCCCCGGGACAGGTGAATATGGCTACACCTTC. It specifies CASSFPGTGEYGYTF. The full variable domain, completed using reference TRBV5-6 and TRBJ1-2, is DAGVTQSPTHLIKTRGQQVTLRCSPKSGHDTVSWYQQALGQGPQFIFQYYEEEERQRGNFPDRFSGHQFPNYSSELNVNALLLGDSALYLCASSFPGTGEYGYTFGSGTRLTVV.

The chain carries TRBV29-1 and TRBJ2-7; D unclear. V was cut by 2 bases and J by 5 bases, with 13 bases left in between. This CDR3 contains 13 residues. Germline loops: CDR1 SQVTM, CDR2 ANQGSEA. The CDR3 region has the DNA TGCAGCGTTGAAAGTCGCCTTTTGAACGAGCAGTACTTC. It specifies CSVESRLLNEQYF.

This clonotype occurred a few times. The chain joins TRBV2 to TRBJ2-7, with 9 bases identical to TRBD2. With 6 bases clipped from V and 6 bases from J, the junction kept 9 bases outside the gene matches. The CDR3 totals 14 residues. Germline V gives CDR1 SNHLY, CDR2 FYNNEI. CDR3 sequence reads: CASRVLAGSGEQYF. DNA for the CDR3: TGTGCCAGCAGGGTTCTAGCGGGGTCTGGCGAGCAGTACTTC.

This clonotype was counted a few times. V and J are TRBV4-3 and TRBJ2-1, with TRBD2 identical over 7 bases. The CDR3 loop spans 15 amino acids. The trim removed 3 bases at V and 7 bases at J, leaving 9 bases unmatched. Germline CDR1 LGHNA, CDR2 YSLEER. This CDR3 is CASSHGLEGWNEQFF. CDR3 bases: TGCGCCAGCAGCCACGGACTAGAGGGATGGAATGAGCAGTTCTTC.

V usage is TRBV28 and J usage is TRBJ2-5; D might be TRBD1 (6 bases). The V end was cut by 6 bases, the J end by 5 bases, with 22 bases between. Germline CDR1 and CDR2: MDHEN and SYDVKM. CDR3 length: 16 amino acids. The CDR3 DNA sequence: TGTGCCAGCAGGCCGATTAATTGGGGGCGAACGGAGACCCAGTACTTC. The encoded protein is CASRPINWGRTETQYF.

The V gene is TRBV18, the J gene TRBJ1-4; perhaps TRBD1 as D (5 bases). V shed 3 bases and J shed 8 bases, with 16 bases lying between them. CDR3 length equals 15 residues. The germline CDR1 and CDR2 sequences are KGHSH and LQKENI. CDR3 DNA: TGTGCCAGCTCACCCCCGACAGTTGCGGACGAAAAACTGTTTTTT. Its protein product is CASSPPTVADEKLFF.

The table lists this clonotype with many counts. CDR3 sequence: CASSEGQPQHF. The CDR3 nucleotides are TGTGCCAGCAGTGAAGGTCAGCCCCAGCATTTT. The chain has TRBV6-1 and TRBJ1-5; the D is unclear. CDR3 size: 11 residues. Germline V lookup: CDR1 MNHNS, CDR2 SASEGT. Trimming removed 1 base at V and 6 bases at J, with 1 base between.

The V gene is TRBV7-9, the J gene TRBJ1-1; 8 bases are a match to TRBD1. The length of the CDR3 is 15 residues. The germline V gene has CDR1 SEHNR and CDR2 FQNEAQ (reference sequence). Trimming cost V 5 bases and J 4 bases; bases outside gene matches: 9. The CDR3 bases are TGTGCCAGCAGCCCCTCCTGGACAGGGCCCACTGAAGCTTTCTTT. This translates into CASSPSWTGPTEAFF.

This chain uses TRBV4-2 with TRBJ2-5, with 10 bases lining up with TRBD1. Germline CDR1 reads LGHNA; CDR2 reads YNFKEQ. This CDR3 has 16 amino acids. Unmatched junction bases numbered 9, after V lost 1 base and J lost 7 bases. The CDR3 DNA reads TGTGCCAGCAGCCAAGCGGACAGGGGGATCGGTGGGACCCAGTACTTC. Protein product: CASSQADRGIGGTQYF.

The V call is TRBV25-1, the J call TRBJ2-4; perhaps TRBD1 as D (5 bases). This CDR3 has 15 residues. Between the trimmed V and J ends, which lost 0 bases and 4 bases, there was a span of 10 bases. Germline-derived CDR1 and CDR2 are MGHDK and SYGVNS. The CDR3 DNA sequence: TGTGCCAGCAGTGAATATAACCCAGGGAAAAACATTCAGTACTTC. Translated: CASSEYNPGKNIQYF.

CDR3 coding DNA: TGTGCCAGCAGTGACAGGCCTTCCTATAATTCACCCCTCCACTTT. It translates to CASSDRPSYNSPLHF. The chain joins TRBV12-3 or TRBV12-4 to TRBJ1-6, with D maybe TRBD1 (6 bases). V gave up 5 bases and J gave up 1 base, with 9 bases separating them. The CDR3 extends over 15 amino acids.